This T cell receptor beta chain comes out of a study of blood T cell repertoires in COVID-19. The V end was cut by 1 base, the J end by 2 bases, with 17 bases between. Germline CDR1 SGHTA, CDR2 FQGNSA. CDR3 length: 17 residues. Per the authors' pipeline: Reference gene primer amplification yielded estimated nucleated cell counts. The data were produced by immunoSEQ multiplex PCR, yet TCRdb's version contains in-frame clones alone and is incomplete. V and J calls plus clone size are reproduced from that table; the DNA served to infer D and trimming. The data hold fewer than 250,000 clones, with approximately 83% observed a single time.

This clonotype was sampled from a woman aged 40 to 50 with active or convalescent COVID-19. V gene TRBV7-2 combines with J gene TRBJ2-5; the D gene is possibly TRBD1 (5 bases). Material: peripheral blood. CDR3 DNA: TGTGCCAGCAGCTTAGTAAGGGGTTCGGAGACTCAAGAGACCCAGTACTTC. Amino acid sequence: CASSLVRGSETQETQYF. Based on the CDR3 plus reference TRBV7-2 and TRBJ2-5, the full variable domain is GAGVSQSPSNKVTEKGKDVELRCDPISGHTALYWYRQSLGQGLEFLIYFQGNSAPDKSGLPSDRFSAERTGGSVSTLTIQRTQQEDSAVYLCASSLVRGSETQETQYFGPGTRLLVL.